This T cell receptor (beta chain) was identified in a study of shared clonotypes between healthy human individuals. Repertoires were generated with immunoSEQ multiplex PCR, while TCRdb's copy carries only in-frame clones and drops some. The repertoire holds about 2 million clones, with around 96% as singletons. The V end lost 2 bases, the J end lost 3 bases, and 14 bases lay between the germline ends. This CDR3 contains 15 residues. CDR1 ENHRY and CDR2 SYGVKD come from the germline V gene. The naive CD8 fraction comprised CD45RO-negative cells positively selected for CCR7 and excluded terminally differentiated effector memory CD45RA+ cells.

The receptor comes from a man aged 18 to 35 in good health. The sample taken for sequencing was naive CD8+ T cells sorted from blood. This chain uses TRBV10-3 with TRBJ2-7; D may be TRBD1 (6 bases). Here the CDR3 reads CAISENLAGDYEQYF. CDR3 sequence (DNA): TGTGCCATCAGTGAGAATCTAGCAGGGGACTACGAGCAGTACTTC.